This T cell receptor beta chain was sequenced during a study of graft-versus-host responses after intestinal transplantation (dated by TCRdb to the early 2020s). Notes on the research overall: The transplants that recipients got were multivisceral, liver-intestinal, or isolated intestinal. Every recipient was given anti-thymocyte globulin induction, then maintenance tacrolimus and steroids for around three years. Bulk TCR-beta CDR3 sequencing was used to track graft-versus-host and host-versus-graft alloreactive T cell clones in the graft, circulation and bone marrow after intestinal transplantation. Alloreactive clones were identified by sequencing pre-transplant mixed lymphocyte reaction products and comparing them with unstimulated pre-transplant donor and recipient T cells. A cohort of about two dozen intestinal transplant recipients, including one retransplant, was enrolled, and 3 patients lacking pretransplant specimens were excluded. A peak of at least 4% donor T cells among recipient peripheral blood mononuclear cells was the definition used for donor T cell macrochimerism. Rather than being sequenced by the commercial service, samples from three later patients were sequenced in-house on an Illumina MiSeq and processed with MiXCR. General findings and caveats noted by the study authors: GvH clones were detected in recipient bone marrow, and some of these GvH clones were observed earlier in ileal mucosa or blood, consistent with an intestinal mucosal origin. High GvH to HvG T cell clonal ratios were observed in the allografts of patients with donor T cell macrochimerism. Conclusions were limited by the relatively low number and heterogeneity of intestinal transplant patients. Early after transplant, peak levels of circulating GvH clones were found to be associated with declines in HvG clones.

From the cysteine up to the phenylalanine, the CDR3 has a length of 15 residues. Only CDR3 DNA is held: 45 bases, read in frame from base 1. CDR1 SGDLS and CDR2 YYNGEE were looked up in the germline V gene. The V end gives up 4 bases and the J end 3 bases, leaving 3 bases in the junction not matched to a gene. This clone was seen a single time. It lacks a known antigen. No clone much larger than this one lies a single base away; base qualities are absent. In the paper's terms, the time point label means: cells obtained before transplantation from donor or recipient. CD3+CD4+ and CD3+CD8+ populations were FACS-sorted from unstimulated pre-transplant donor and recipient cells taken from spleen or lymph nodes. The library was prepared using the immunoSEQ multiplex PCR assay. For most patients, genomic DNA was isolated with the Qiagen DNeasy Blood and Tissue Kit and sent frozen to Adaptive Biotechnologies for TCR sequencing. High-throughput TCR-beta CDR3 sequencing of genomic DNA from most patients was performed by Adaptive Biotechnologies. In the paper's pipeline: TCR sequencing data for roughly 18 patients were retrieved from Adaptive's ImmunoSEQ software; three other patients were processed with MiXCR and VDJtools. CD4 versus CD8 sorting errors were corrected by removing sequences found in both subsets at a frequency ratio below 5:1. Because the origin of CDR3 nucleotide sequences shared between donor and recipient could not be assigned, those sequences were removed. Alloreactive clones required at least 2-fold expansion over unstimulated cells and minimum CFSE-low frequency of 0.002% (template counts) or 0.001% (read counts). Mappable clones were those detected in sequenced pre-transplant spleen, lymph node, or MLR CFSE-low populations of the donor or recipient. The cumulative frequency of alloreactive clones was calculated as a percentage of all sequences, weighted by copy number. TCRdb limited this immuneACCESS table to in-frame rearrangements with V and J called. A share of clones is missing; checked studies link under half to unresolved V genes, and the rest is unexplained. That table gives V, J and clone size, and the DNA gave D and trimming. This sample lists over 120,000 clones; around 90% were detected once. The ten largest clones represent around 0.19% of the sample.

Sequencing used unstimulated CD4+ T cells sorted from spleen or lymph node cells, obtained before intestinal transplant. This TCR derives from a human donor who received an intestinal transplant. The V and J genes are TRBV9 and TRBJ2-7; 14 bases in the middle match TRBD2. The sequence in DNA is TGTGCCAGCAGCTCGGGACTAGCGGGGGTCTACGAGCAGTACTTC. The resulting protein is CASSSGLAGVYEQYF.